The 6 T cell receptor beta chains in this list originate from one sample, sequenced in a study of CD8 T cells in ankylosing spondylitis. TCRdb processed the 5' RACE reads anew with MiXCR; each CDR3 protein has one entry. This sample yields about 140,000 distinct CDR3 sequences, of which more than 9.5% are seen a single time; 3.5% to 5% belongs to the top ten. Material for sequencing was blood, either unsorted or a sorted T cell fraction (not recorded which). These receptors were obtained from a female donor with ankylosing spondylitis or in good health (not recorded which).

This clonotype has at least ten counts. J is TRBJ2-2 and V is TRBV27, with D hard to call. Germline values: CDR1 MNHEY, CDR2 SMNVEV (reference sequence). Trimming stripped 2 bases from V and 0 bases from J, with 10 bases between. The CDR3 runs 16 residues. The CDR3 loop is CASSLIGIANTGELFF. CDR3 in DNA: TGTGCCAGCAGTTTAATAGGGATAGCGAACACCGGGGAGCTGTTTTTT.

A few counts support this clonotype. The CDR3 coding sequence is TGTGCAAGTCGCTTAGGGGCCTATACGCAGTATTTT. This codes for CASRLGAYTQYF. The gene calls are TRBV12-2 and TRBJ2-3; TRBD2, the table's D call, was not compared with the DNA. TRBV12-2 is a known pseudogene. The CDR3 loop spans 12 amino acids.

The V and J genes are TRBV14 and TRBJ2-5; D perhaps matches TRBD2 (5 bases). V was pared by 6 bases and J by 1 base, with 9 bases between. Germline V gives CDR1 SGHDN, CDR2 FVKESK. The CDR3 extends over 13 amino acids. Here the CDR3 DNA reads TGTGCCAGCAGGCGGACTCTCCAAGAGACCCAGTACTTC. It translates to CASRRTLQETQYF.

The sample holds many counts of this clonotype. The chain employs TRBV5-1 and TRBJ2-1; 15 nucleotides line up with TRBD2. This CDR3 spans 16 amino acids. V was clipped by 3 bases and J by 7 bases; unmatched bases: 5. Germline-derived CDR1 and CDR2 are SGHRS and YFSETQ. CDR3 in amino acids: CASSSGLAGGSNEQFF. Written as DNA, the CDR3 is TGCGCCAGCAGCTCGGGACTAGCGGGAGGTTCGAATGAGCAGTTCTTC.

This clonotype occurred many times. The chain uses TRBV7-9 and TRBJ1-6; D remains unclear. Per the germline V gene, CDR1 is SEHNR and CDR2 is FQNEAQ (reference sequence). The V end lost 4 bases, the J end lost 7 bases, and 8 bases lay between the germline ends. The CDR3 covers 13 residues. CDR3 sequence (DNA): TGTGCCAGCAGCTCCGGACTCAATTCACCCCTCCACTTT. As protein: CASSSGLNSPLHF.

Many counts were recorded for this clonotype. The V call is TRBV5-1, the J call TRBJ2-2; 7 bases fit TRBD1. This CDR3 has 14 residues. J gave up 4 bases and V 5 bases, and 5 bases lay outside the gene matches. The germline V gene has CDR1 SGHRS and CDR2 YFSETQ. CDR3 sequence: CASREGGVTGELFF. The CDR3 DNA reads TGCGCCAGCAGGGAAGGGGGCGTCACCGGGGAGCTGTTTTTT.